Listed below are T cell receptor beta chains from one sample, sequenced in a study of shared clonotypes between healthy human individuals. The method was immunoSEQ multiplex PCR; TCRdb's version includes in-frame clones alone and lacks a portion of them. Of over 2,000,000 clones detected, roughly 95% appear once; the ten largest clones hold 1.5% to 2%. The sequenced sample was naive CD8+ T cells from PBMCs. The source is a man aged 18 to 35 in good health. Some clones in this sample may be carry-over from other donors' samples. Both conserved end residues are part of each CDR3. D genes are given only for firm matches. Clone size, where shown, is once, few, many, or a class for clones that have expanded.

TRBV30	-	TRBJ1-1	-	CAWSGTVPTEAFF	TGTGCCTGGAGTGGGACAGTGCCCACTGAAGCTTTCTTT
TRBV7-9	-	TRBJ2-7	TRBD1	CASSLGTGIFYEQYF	TGTGCCAGCAGCTTAGGGACAGGGATATTCTACGAGCAGTACTTC
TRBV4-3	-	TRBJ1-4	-	CASSQATDREKLFF	TGCGCCAGCAGCCAAGCTACCGACAGGGAAAAACTGTTTTTT
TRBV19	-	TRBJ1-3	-	CASSTLGSGNTIYF	TGTGCCAGTAGTACCCTTGGGTCTGGAAACACCATATATTTT
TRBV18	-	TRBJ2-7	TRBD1	CASSPSGQGPYEQYF	TGTGCCAGCTCACCCTCGGGACAGGGACCCTACGAGCAGTACTTC
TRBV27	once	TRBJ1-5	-	CASSLTGAQPQHF	TGTGCCAGCAGTTTAACGGGGGCGCAGCCCCAGCATTTT
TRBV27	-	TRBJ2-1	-	CASSDRHRAYNEQFF	TGTGCCAGCAGTGACCGGCACAGGGCTTACAATGAGCAGTTCTTC
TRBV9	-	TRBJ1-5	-	CASSPGRGADQPQHF	TGTGCCAGCAGCCCTGGGCGGGGAGCCGATCAGCCCCAGCATTTT
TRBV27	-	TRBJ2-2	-	CASSLPPGQTHLYTGELFF	TGTGCCAGCAGTCTACCCCCAGGACAGACACACCTATACACCGGGGAGCTGTTTTTT
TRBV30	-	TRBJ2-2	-	CAWSVPPILFF	TGTGCCTGGAGTGTCCCGCCGATCTTGTTTTTT
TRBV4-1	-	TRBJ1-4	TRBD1	CASSQVPPGQETTNEKLFF	TGCGCCAGCAGCCAAGTTCCCCCGGGACAGGAGACAACTAATGAAAAACTGTTTTTT
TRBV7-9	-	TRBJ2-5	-	CASSLSKYQETQYF	TGTGCCAGCAGTTTATCCAAGTACCAAGAGACCCAGTACTTC
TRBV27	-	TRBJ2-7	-	CASSLGRSYEQYF	TGTGCCAGCAGCCTGGGGAGATCCTACGAGCAGTACTTC